The T cell receptor beta chain under discussion was sequenced for a study of T cells in Graves' hyperthyroidism and ophthalmopathy. Whole-study results and caveats: It was a median about 7.1 months before onset that the model predicted ophthalmopathy. Ophthalmopathy could be told apart from stable hyperthyroidism with a 13 V-J model.

In this sample, this clonotype turned up many times. Its cognate antigen is unknown. The V and J ends lost 0 bases and 0 bases respectively, with 6 bases between them. The CDR3 sequence is 15 residues long. In germline, CDR1 is MNHNS, CDR2 SASEGT. Amplified TCR beta CDR3 regions derived from RNA transcripts. HTBI primers drove first-round RT-PCR of the TCR CDR3. TCRdb reprocessed the multiplex PCR reads with MiXCR, giving one entry per CDR3 protein. This sample carries under 300,000 distinct CDR3 sequences, roughly 13% of them seen once, and the ten largest clones take around 8%. The hyperthyroidism patients had all been newly diagnosed, and their disease duration was under 2 months. Their ages ranged from 18 to 65 years. The PBMCs were sourced from fresh peripheral blood (around 10 ml).

This TCR came from a woman between 40 and 55 years old with Graves' hyperthyroidism. The chain joins TRBV6-1 to TRBJ1-5; D uncertain. Sequenced input: blood. CDR3 in amino acids: CASSEASYSNQPQHF. Written as DNA, the CDR3 is TGTGCCAGCAGTGAAGCGAGTTATAGCAATCAGCCCCAGCATTTT.